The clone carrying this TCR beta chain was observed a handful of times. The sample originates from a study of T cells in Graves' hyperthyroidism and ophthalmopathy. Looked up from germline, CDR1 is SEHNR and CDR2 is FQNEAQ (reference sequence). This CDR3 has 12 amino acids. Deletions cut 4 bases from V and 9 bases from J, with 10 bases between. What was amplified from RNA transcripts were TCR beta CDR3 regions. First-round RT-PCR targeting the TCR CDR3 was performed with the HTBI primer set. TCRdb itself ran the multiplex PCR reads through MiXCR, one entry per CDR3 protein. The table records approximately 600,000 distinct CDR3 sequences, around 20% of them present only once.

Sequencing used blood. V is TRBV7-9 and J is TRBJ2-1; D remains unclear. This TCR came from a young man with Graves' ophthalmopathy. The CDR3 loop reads CASSWTLPEQFF. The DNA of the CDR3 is TGTGCCAGCAGCTGGACCCTTCCTGAGCAGTTCTTC. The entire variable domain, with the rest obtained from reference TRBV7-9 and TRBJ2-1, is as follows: DTGVSQNPRHKITKRGQNVTFRCDPISEHNRLYWYRQTLGQGPEFLTYFQNEAQLEKSRLLSDRFSAERPKGSFSTLEIQRTEQGDSAMYLCASSWTLPEQFFGPGTRLTVL.